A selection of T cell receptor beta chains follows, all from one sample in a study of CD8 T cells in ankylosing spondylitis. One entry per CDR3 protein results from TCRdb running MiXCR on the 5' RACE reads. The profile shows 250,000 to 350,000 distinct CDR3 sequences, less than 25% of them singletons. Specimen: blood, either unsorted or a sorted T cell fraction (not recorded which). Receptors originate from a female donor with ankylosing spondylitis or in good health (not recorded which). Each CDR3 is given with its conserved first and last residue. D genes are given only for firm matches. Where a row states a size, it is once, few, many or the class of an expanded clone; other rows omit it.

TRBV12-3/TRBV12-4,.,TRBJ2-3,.,CASSLGGRADTQYF,TGTGCCAGCAGTTTGGGTGGTAGGGCAGATACGCAGTATTTT
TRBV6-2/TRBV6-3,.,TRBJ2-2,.,CASLVRAGTAVTGELFF,TGTGCCAGCCTTGTTCGGGCGGGGACAGCGGTCACCGGGGAGCTGTTTTTT
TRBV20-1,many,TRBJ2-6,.,CSATDDYSGANVLTF,TGCAGTGCTACCGACGATTACTCTGGGGCCAACGTCCTGACTTTC
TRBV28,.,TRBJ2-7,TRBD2,CASRETSGYEQYF,TGTGCCAGCAGGGAAACTAGCGGATACGAGCAGTACTTC
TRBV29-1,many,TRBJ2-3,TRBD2,CSGLSGSADTQYF,TGCAGTGGACTTAGCGGGAGTGCGGATACGCAGTATTTT
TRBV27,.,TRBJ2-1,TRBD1,CASSFADRGGYNEQFF,TGTGCCAGCAGTTTCGCCGACAGGGGAGGATACAATGAGCAGTTCTTC
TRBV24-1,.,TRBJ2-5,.,CATSDGSQETQYF,TGTGCCACCAGTGATGGGTCCCAAGAGACCCAGTACTTC
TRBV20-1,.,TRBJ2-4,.,CSARGPPANIQYF,TGCAGTGCTAGAGGCCCCCCAGCGAACATTCAGTACTTC
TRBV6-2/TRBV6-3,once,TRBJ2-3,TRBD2,CASSYRGWGLGAPDTQYF,TGTGCCAGCAGTTACAGGGGCTGGGGACTAGGGGCACCGGATACGCAGTATTTT
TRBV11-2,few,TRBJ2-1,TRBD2,CASSLDISGRRRNEQFF,TGTGCCAGCAGCTTAGATATTAGCGGGAGGCGCCGAAATGAGCAGTTCTTC
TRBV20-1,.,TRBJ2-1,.,CSVKTWLAERDEQFF,TGCAGTGTAAAGACCTGGCTAGCTGAGAGGGATGAGCAGTTCTTC
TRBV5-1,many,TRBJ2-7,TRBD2,CASSSRNSGLAGSYEQYF,TGCGCCAGCAGCTCGAGGAACTCTGGACTAGCGGGATCCTACGAGCAGTACTTC
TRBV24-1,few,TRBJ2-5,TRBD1,CATSDRRTGQETQYF,TGTGCCACCAGTGATCGACGGACAGGGCAAGAGACCCAGTACTTC
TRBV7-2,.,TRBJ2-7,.,CASSTQPRSSYEQYF,TGTGCCAGCAGCACCCAACCCAGGAGCTCCTACGAGCAGTACTTC
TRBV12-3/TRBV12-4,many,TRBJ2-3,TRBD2,CASSWTSGRGDTQYF,TGTGCCAGCAGTTGGACTAGCGGGAGAGGAGATACGCAGTATTTT
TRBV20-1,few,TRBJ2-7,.,CSATRQPSYEQYF,TGCAGTGCTACCCGACAGCCATCCTACGAGCAGTACTTC
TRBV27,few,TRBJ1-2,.,CASSSLANYGYTF,TGTGCCAGCAGTTCCCTAGCTAACTATGGCTACACCTTC